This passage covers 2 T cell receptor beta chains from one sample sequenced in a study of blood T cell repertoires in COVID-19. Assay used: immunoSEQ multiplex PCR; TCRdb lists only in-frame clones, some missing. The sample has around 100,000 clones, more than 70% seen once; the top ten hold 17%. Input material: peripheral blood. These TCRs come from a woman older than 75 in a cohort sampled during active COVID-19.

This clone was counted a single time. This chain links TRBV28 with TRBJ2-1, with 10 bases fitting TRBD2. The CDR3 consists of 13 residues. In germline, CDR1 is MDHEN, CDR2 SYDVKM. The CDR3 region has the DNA TGTGCGGGCTGTAGCGGGGGGAACAATGAGCAGTTCTTC. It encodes CAGCSGGNNEQFF.

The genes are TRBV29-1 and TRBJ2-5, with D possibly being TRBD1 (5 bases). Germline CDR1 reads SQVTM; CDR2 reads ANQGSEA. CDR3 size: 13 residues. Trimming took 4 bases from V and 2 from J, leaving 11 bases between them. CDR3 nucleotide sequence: TGCAGCGTTGGGCAGGGTGGACAAGAGACCCAGTACTTC. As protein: CSVGQGGQETQYF. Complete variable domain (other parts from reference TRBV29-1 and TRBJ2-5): SAVISQKPSRDICQRGTSLTIQCQVDSQVTMMFWYRQQPGQSLTLIATANQGSEATYESGFVIDKFPISRPNLTFSTLTVSNMSPEDSSIYLCSVGQGGQETQYFGPGTRLLVL.